One and the same sample provided the 27 T cell receptor beta chains below, sequenced in a study of memory CD4+ T cells and cytomegalovirus serostatus. Assay: immunoSEQ multiplex PCR; the TCRdb copy retains only in-frame clones and omits some. The table shows some 30,000 clones, with around 76% occurring only once. Single viable CD3+CD4+CD8-CD45RO+ cells were sorted as the memory CD4+ T cells. Sequencing was done on a sample of memory CD4+ T cells from blood. These TCRs come from an adult in good health and CMV-seronegative. Some clones in this sample may be carry-over from other donors' samples.

This sequence joins TRBV30 and TRBJ1-1; D uncertain. V dropped 0 bases and J dropped 5 bases, with 10 bases sitting between them. Germline CDR1 GTSNPN, CDR2 SVGIG (reference sequence). This CDR3 has 13 amino acids. The CDR3 protein is CAWSVYRRTEAFF. As DNA, the CDR3 is TGTGCCTGGAGTGTATACCGGCGGACTGAAGCTTTCTTT.

This clone was recorded only once. V and J are TRBV11-3 and TRBJ1-2; D call uncertain. Germline V lookup: CDR1 SGHNT, CDR2 YENEEA. The CDR3 sequence is 17 residues long. V was pared by 1 base and J by 2 bases, with 17 bases between. The CDR3, as DNA: TGTGCCAGCAGCTTAGCCCCACCTCGGACTGAGAACTATGGCTACACCTTC. Its translation: CASSLAPPRTENYGYTF.

The chain uses TRBV29-1 and TRBJ2-7; no clear D gene. V lost 4 bases and J lost 2, with 18 bases in between. Germline CDR1 SQVTM, CDR2 ANQGSEA. CDR3 size: 15 residues. The DNA for the CDR3 is TGCAGCGTTGTTACCGGACCGACCCGAACCTACGAGCAGTACTTC. This encodes CSVVTGPTRTYEQYF.

J is TRBJ2-1 and V is TRBV11-3; 8 bases are shared with TRBD2. Germline values: CDR1 SGHNT, CDR2 YENEEA. The CDR3 consists of 15 residues. After removal of 4 bases from V and 5 bases from J, the junction contained 7 bases not matched to a gene. The CDR3 sequence is CASSSSGTRNNEQFF. CDR3 in DNA: TGTGCCAGCAGCTCCTCCGGGACTAGAAACAATGAGCAGTTCTTC.

The chain has TRBV28 and TRBJ1-4; 9 bases map to TRBD1. The length of the CDR3 is 16 residues. V lost 5 bases and J lost 8; bases outside the gene matches: 12. Germline V gene sequence: CDR1 MDHEN, CDR2 SYDVKM. CDR3: CASSPPGTGLTEKLFF. CDR3 DNA sequence: TGTGCCAGCAGTCCGCCCGGGACAGGGCTTACCGAAAAACTGTTTTTT.

The chain joins TRBV6-4 to TRBJ2-7; 8 nucleotides agree with TRBD1. CDR1 MRHNA and CDR2 SNTAGT come from the germline V gene. The CDR3 totals 13 residues. Trimming at V came to 7 bases and at J to 5 bases, leaving 7 bases not matched to a gene. The CDR3 loop is CASTKDRDDEQYF. The CDR3, as DNA: TGTGCCAGCACCAAGGACAGGGATGACGAGCAGTACTTC.

This chain connects TRBV14 to TRBJ2-1, with a tentative D call TRBD1 (5 bases). CDR1 and CDR2 (germline): SGHDN, FVKESK. V lost 8 bases and J lost 9, with 20 bases in between. This CDR3 region has 14 residues. The chain's CDR3 is CASQQVGPGIEQFF. The CDR3 DNA reads as TGTGCCAGCCAACAGGTTGGCCCTGGTATTGAGCAGTTCTTC.

The table lists this clone with a few counts. V and J are TRBV30 and TRBJ1-1; D not certain. The germline CDR1 and CDR2 sequences are GTSNPN and SVGIG (reference sequence). With 4 bases removed from V and 3 bases from J, the gap between germline ends came to 18 bases. The CDR3 has 15 amino acids. The CDR3 here is CAWTRPGPGDTEAFF. CDR3 bases: TGTGCCTGGACCAGACCGGGCCCTGGGGACACTGAAGCTTTCTTT.

The rearrangement links TRBV19 to TRBJ2-7; TRBD1 is a possible D gene (6 bases). The CDR3 contains 13 residues. CDR1 and CDR2 (germline): LNHDA, SQIVND (reference sequence). The V end was cut by 5 bases, the J end by 3 bases, with 11 bases between. The CDR3 sequence is CASSVKQGYEQYF. The CDR3 DNA follows: TGTGCCAGTAGTGTAAAACAGGGCTACGAGCAGTACTTC.

The rearrangement joins TRBV6-1 to TRBJ2-2, with D possibly matching TRBD1 (6 bases). The CDR3 spans 15 residues. Per germline, CDR1 MNHNS and CDR2 SASEGT. V gave up 4 bases and J gave up 5 bases, with 14 bases separating them. The CDR3 DNA follows: TGTGCCAGCAGTGTTCCAGGGGCAGGGACCGGGGAGCTGTTTTTT. Amino acid sequence: CASSVPGAGTGELFF.

This clone was recorded once. This chain links TRBV30 with TRBJ1-1; D call uncertain. The CDR3 covers 12 residues. Trimming cost V 2 bases and J 9 bases, with 13 bases left between them. Germline CDR1 is GTSNPN and CDR2 is SVGIG (reference sequence). For the CDR3, the DNA is TGTGCCTGGAGTTTCGGGGTTAATAAAGCTTTCTTT. The encoded protein is CAWSFGVNKAFF.

The chain combines TRBV19 with TRBJ1-2; TRBD1 matches 7 bases. The CDR3 consists of 13 residues. The ends lost 8 bases at V and 1 base at J; junction bases unmatched: 4. Germline assignment: CDR1 LNHDA and CDR2 SQIVND (reference sequence). The CDR3 loop reads CASLGGGNYGYTF. CDR3 nucleotide sequence: TGTGCCAGTTTAGGGGGCGGTAACTATGGCTACACCTTC.

CDR3 protein: CASSQAQGSGTDTQYF. In DNA form, the CDR3 reads TGTGCCAGCAGCCAGGCTCAGGGGTCGGGCACAGATACGCAGTATTTT. V and J are TRBV4-2 and TRBJ2-3; possible D gene TRBD1, 6 bases. V gave up 3 bases and J gave up 1 base, with 14 bases separating them. Germline-derived CDR1 and CDR2 are LGHNA and YNFKEQ. The CDR3 is 16 residues long.

The chain links TRBV6-1 to TRBJ2-7; 11 bases fit TRBD2. This CDR3 region has 13 residues. Germline CDR1 reads MNHNS; CDR2 reads SASEGT. The trim removed 6 bases at V and 4 bases at J, leaving 2 bases unmatched. CDR3 sequence reads: CASRLAGDYEQYF. In nucleotides, the CDR3 is TGTGCCAGCAGACTAGCGGGGGATTACGAGCAGTACTTC.

The genes are TRBV6-1 and TRBJ1-1; possibly TRBD1 for D (6 bases). With 6 bases removed from V and 5 bases from J, the gap between germline ends came to 7 bases. The CDR3 is made up of 11 amino acids. CDR1 MNHNS and CDR2 SASEGT come from the germline V gene. CDR3 region: CASRQGTEAFF. Written as DNA, the CDR3 is TGTGCCAGCAGGCAGGGGACTGAAGCTTTCTTT.

The J gene is TRBJ1-1, the V gene TRBV29-1; 9 positions agree with TRBD1. This CDR3 contains 14 residues. From germline, CDR1 is SQVTM and CDR2 ANQGSEA. V was clipped by 5 bases and J by 0 bases; unmatched bases: 4. The CDR3 is CSVQTGGMNTEAFF. In DNA form, the CDR3 reads TGCAGCGTTCAAACAGGGGGCATGAACACTGAAGCTTTCTTT.

The chain joins TRBV5-6 to TRBJ2-3; TRBD2 aligns across 8 bases. The CDR3 has 15 amino acids. V gave up 4 bases and J gave up 0 bases; unmatched junction bases: 4. Germline V lookup: CDR1 SGHDT, CDR2 YYEEEE. The CDR3 reads CASSPSGFSTDTQYF. CDR3 sequence (DNA): TGTGCCAGCAGCCCTAGCGGGTTTAGCACAGATACGCAGTATTTT.

This chain connects TRBV18 to TRBJ1-2; TRBD1 is a possible D gene (6 bases). Trimming took off 3 bases at V and 4 bases at J, with 15 bases between the two ends. This CDR3 has 15 amino acids. In germline, CDR1 is KGHSH, CDR2 LQKENI. In DNA form, the CDR3 reads TGTGCCAGCTCACCTCTGGACAGTCAAGGCTATGGCTACACCTTC. Amino acid sequence: CASSPLDSQGYGYTF.

This clone was recorded a few times. The CDR3 loop reads CAWNRALTNYGYTF. The DNA of the CDR3 is TGTGCCTGGAATCGGGCCCTTACTAACTATGGCTACACCTTC. The chain uses TRBV30 and TRBJ1-2; D remains unclear. This CDR3 region has 14 residues. The germline V gene has CDR1 GTSNPN and CDR2 SVGIG (reference sequence). V dropped 4 bases and J dropped 0 bases, with 12 bases sitting between them.

The chain combines TRBV29-1 with TRBJ1-2; 8 bases fit TRBD1. Germline V CDR1 and CDR2: SQVTM, ANQGSEA. V shed 4 bases and J 5 bases; nucleotides not matched to a gene: 6. The CDR3 extends over 13 amino acids. The CDR3 nucleotides are TGCAGCGTTGCTCGGGGACAGGATTATGGCTACACCTTC. Translation gives CSVARGQDYGYTF.

The rearrangement joins TRBV7-2 to TRBJ1-5; D remains unclear. The V gene lost 1 base and the J gene lost 4 bases, with 14 bases spanning the gap. CDR1 is SGHTA and CDR2 is FQGNSA in the germline V gene. The CDR3 has 16 amino acids. CDR3 in amino acids: CASSLGSMALNQPQHF. The DNA of the CDR3 is TGTGCCAGCAGCTTAGGATCCATGGCATTGAATCAGCCCCAGCATTTT.

The chain employs TRBV7-2 and TRBJ2-7; D might be TRBD2 (7 bases). This CDR3 is 15 amino acids long. Germline CDR1 reads SGHTA; CDR2 reads FQGNSA. Trimming stripped 0 bases from V and 4 bases from J, with 13 bases between. The chain's CDR3 is CASSLAGGRGYEQYF. Written as DNA, the CDR3 is TGTGCCAGCAGCTTAGCGGGGGGGCGGGGTTACGAGCAGTACTTC.

A note on this clone: The junction departs from the called germline gene at one end, perhaps through a read error. The CDR3 spells CASSTRRGNRPQHF. Written as DNA, the CDR3 is TGTGCCAGCAGCACCCGACGAGGCAATCGGCCCCAGCATTTT. V usage is TRBV9 and J usage is TRBJ1-5; the D is unclear. This CDR3 contains 14 residues. CDR1 and CDR2 from the germline V gene are SGDLS and YYNGEE.

The CDR3 sequence: CASSLESGGAAEQYF. The CDR3 nucleotides are TGTGCCAGCAGTTTGGAGAGCGGGGGGGCCGCCGAGCAGTACTTC. This chain links TRBV27 with TRBJ2-7; 10 bases match TRBD2. This CDR3 region has 15 residues. Trimming removed 3 bases from V and 6 bases from J; junction bases left unmatched: 8. Germline V lookup: CDR1 MNHEY, CDR2 SMNVEV (reference sequence).

V gene TRBV18 combines with J gene TRBJ1-1, with 7 positions matching TRBD1. V was clipped by 5 bases and J by 5 bases; unmatched bases: 14. The CDR3 contains 16 residues. Germline V gene data show CDR1 as KGHSH and CDR2 as LQKENI. The CDR3 DNA sequence: TGTGCCAGCTCAAGCGTGAGACAGGGCGGTCGGACTGAAGCTTTCTTT. Translating gives CASSSVRQGGRTEAFF. Combining the CDR3 with reference TRBV18 and TRBJ1-1 gives the whole variable domain NAGVMQNPRHLVRRRGQEARLRCSPMKGHSHVYWYRQLPEEGLKFMVYLQKENIIDESGMPKERFSAEFPKEGPSILRIQQVVRGDSAAYFCASSSVRQGGRTEAFFGQGTRLTVV.

The chain recombines TRBV28 with TRBJ1-1, with 10 positions matching TRBD1. From germline, CDR1 is MDHEN and CDR2 SYDVKM. The length of the CDR3 is 15 residues. With 5 bases clipped from V and 1 base from J, the junction kept 4 bases outside the gene matches. DNA of the CDR3: TGTGCCAGCAGTCTGAGGACAGGGGGGAACACTGAAGCTTTCTTT. Its translation is CASSLRTGGNTEAFF.

The rearrangement links TRBV5-1 to TRBJ1-1, with 7 positions matching TRBD1. The CDR3 is made up of 12 amino acids. CDR1 is SGHRS and CDR2 is YFSETQ in the germline V gene. V lost 2 bases and J lost 6; bases outside the gene matches: 1. The CDR3 loop reads CASSFTGAEAFF. CDR3 nucleotides: TGCGCCAGCAGCTTTACAGGGGCTGAAGCTTTCTTT.